Included here is one T cell receptor beta chain sequence, with context. The antigen it recognizes is unknown. No much larger clone exists at a distance of one base, and base qualities are not known. V sheds 0 bases and J sheds 7 bases, leaving 7 bases between their ends. Measured from the cysteine to the phenylalanine, the CDR3 is 13 residues long. Only CDR3 DNA remains: 39 bases, in frame from the first base. Per the germline V gene (reference sequence), LNHDA is the CDR1 and SQIVND is the CDR2. Healthy HIV-negative adults with no recently reported acute infections or vaccinations were included as donors. Every donor was a Caucasian adult residing in Nashville, Tennessee, USA. CD4+ T cells were enriched by magnetic negative selection; naive cells were then positively selected on CD45RA, and the negative fraction formed the memory subset. After blood collection by leukapheresis, PBMCs were isolated using Ficoll-Histopaque density gradient centrifugation and then cryopreserved in the vapor phase of liquid nitrogen. Analytical flow cytometry was used to check the purity and quantity of every magnetically sorted T cell population. From each sorted fraction, genomic DNA was isolated and quantified by UV absorbance on a Nanodrop 2000c.

TCR CDR3 regions were amplified from genomic DNA by multiplex PCR using the deep immunoSEQ assay. Genomic DNA extracted from each cell subset was distributed evenly over all wells of several immunoSEQ 96-well plates, and each plate served as one replicate. For sorted subsets, approximately 200 ng of genomic DNA, equivalent to roughly 30,000 T cell genomes, went into each replicate PCR. The purified libraries were quantified using a Qubit 3.0 fluorometer, sized with a Bioanalyzer 2100, and then quantified again using the KAPA Library Quantification kit. Each immunoSEQ 96-well plate was sequenced on its own single-read 150-cycle Illumina NextSeq 550 flow cell. Regarding the original processing steps: Because only junctional sequences without quality scores were contained in the immunoSEQ output, filtering matching that applied to full-length reads could not be performed. To assign V/J genes and CDR3, sequences were annotated against IMGT germline references using PyIR, a Python wrapper for IgBLAST v1.9. Any read was removed if the V/J assignment was weak (E-value above 1e-6), the CDR3 was missing, or the read contained stop codons, out-of-frame junctions, or ambiguous translated residues. A V3J clonotype was defined by an identical inferred V gene, J gene, and CDR3 amino acid sequence. The percentage overlap between two repertoires was calculated by dividing the number of shared unique clonotypes by the size of the smaller repertoire. RTK rarefaction, the Chao1 estimator, and Recon v2.1 estimates of unobserved clonotypes were used to assess repertoire richness. Generation probabilities for all TCRbeta clonotypes obtained by the gDNA method from four donors were computed using OLGA. Imported from immuneACCESS, the table was reduced by TCRdb to in-frame sequences with V and J called. These copies leave out some clones; in studies compared against another copy, an unresolved V gene accounts for under half, and the cause of the remainder is not known. Clonal size and the V and J genes are those of that table, whereas D and trimming came from the DNA. The sample yields around 940,000 clones; over 60% were counted once. About 1.5% of the sample is in the top ten clones.

This sample is part of a study of shared clonotypes between healthy human individuals (dated by TCRdb to 2020 to 2021). With respect to the entire study: The cohort included a few men and two women between 18 and 49 years of age. The study deeply sequenced blood TCR repertoires of roughly five healthy adults to estimate repertoire size and the extent of clonotype sharing between individuals. Each donor's leukapheresis produced roughly between about 0.8 and 10 billion PBMCs. For each donor, CD4 naive and CD4 memory were each run on three plates, CD8 naive on two plates, and CD8 memory on one plate. To increase sequencing depth and limit assay-specific biases, TCR repertoire library preparation and sequencing were carried out by different laboratories using diverse techniques. What the study reported, not specific to this receptor: Pairwise subsampling indicated that sequencing depth was expected to affect the degree of clonotype sharing among donors. Estimated clonotype richness was generally larger for naive than for memory subsets. Across a few donors, approximately 5% of naive CD4, approximately 3.6% of naive CD8, about 2% of memory CD4, and 0.3% to 0.45% of memory CD8 clonotypes were shared. The small number of donors limited the genetic and exposure-history diversity represented. Only blood was sampled, and tissue TCR repertoires likely differ from those in blood. Rarefaction of sorted-subset datasets indicated incomplete sequencing despite the large sequencing depth. Compared with non-shared clonotypes, the clonotypes found in all four sorted-subset donors had higher generation probabilities.

This receptor was taken from a man younger than 35 in good health. Sequencing was performed on memory CD4+ T cells sorted from blood. In the paper's terms, the cell subset or site label means: CD45RA-negative fraction. The chain is made from TRBV19 and TRBJ1-5, with the D gene too uncertain to name. This receptor carries the CDR3 CASSIDRKQPQHF. The bases are TGTGCCAGTAGTATAGATAGGAAACAGCCCCAGCATTTT.